The sample holds a few counts of the clone carrying this T cell receptor beta chain. The protocol was immunoSEQ multiplex PCR, while the TCRdb copy is restricted to in-frame clones and leaves out a portion. The data show 110,000 or so clones, approximately 91% seen once. CDR3 length: 14 residues. Trimming cost V 5 bases and J 3 bases, with 10 bases left between them. Per germline, CDR1 SNHLY and CDR2 FYNNEI. This sample was included in a study of blood T cell repertoires in COVID-19. Study summary: Both acute and convalescent COVID-19 samples were obtained from the United States, Italy and Spain. Nucleic acid was either cDNA or gDNA, and it came from T cells, B-cell-depleted T cells, or PBMCs.

Specimen: peripheral blood. The source is a woman in her seventies who had recovered from COVID-19. The J gene is TRBJ1-4, the V gene TRBV2; D unresolved. CDR3 residues: CASSLGTSNEKLFF. The CDR3 DNA follows: TGTGCCAGCAGTCTAGGAACCTCTAATGAAAAACTGTTTTTT.